Shown below are 29 T cell receptor beta chains from a single sample sequenced in a study of T cell responses to AZD1222 COVID-19 vaccine. The table came from immunoSEQ multiplex PCR; TCRdb's copy has only in-frame clones and leaves some out. Of about 150,000 clones in the sample, around 90% were seen once. The sample consisted of peripheral blood, taken on day 0 of AZD1222 vaccination. The receptors were gathered from an adult in good health.

The chain has TRBV30 and TRBJ1-4; weak D call: TRBD1 (5 bases). The V gene's germline CDR1 is GTSNPN and CDR2 SVGIG (reference sequence). The germline V and J ends were trimmed by 1 base and 7 bases, with 10 bases remaining between them. The CDR3 consists of 13 residues. The CDR3 DNA follows: TGTGCCTGGAGTGCTCCCGGGGGTGAAAAACTGTTTTTT. As protein: CAWSAPGGEKLFF.

The chain uses TRBV25-1 and TRBJ2-1; D is possibly TRBD2 (7 bases). With 3 bases removed from V and 8 bases from J, the gap between germline ends came to 20 bases. Germline CDR1 reads MGHDK; CDR2 reads SYGVNS. This CDR3 spans 16 amino acids. The CDR3 sequence is CASSDWGGLGGDEQFF. The CDR3 coding sequence is TGTGCCAGCAGTGATTGGGGGGGCCTAGGAGGCGATGAGCAGTTCTTC.

CDR3 loop: CASSLDSGYEQYF. The CDR3, as DNA: TGTGCCAGCAGCTTAGACTCGGGTTACGAGCAGTACTTC. The V call is TRBV11-2, the J call TRBJ2-7; no reliable D call. The germline V gene encodes CDR1 SGHAT and CDR2 FQNNGV. CDR3 size: 13 residues. Trimming removed 0 bases from V and 4 bases from J, with 7 bases in between. Full variable domain (missing parts from reference TRBV11-2 and TRBJ2-7): EAGVAQSPRYKIIEKRQSVAFWCNPISGHATLYWYQQILGQGPKLLIQFQNNGVVDDSQLPKDRFSAERLKGVDSTLKIQPAKLEDSAVYLCASSLDSGYEQYFGPGTRLTVT.

The chain joins TRBV28 to TRBJ1-2; no clear D gene. Looked up from germline, CDR1 is MDHEN and CDR2 is SYDVKM. The V end was cut by 3 bases, the J end by 4 bases, with 15 bases between. This CDR3 contains 15 residues. In DNA form, the CDR3 reads TGTGCCAGCAGTTTCCCCCAGAAACGCCTCTATGGCTACACCTTC. It is translated as CASSFPQKRLYGYTF.

The chain recombines TRBV30 with TRBJ1-5; tentatively, D is TRBD1 (6 bases). V shed 5 bases and J shed 3 bases, with 20 bases lying between them. The CDR3 spans 16 residues. From germline, CDR1 is GTSNPN and CDR2 SVGIG (reference sequence). The CDR3 DNA sequence: TGTGCCTGGGGCCCTTCAGGGGCTACCTTCAATCAGCCCCAGCATTTT. Residues: CAWGPSGATFNQPQHF.

The chain has TRBV5-4 and TRBJ2-1; D is perhaps TRBD2 (6 bases). Trimming took 0 bases from V and 3 from J, leaving 10 bases between them. This CDR3 contains 15 residues. In germline, CDR1 is SGHNT, CDR2 YYREEE (reference sequence). The CDR3 nucleotides are TGTGCCAGCAGCTTGGAACTAGCAAGCTACAATGAGCAGTTCTTC. It codes for CASSLELASYNEQFF.

The V call is TRBV7-2, the J call TRBJ2-5; D is perhaps TRBD1 or TRBD2 (5 bases each). There are 14 residues in the CDR3. V lost 4 bases to trimming and J lost 5 bases, with 14 bases between them. CDR1 and CDR2 (germline): SGHTA, FQGNSA. The CDR3 sequence is CASSSTGPGETQYF. CDR3 bases: TGTGCCAGCAGCTCGACGGGACCAGGGGAGACCCAGTACTTC.

This clone has more than one count but fewer than ten. This chain connects TRBV19 to TRBJ1-1; 12 nucleotides agree with TRBD1. The V gene's germline CDR1 is LNHDA and CDR2 SQIVND (reference sequence). The V segment lost 4 bases and the J segment 3 bases; nucleotides outside the gene matches: 3. The CDR3 is made up of 15 amino acids. Written as DNA, the CDR3 is TGTGCCAGTAGTAGGCGGGACAGGGGGCACACTGAAGCTTTCTTT. Protein: CASSRRDRGHTEAFF.

The rearrangement joins TRBV19 to TRBJ1-2, with no clear D. Per germline, CDR1 LNHDA and CDR2 SQIVND (reference sequence). This CDR3 region has 15 residues. The V gene lost 1 base and the J gene lost 6 bases, with 15 bases spanning the gap. For the CDR3, the DNA is TGTGCCAGTAGTATAGGCTCCCCTACCGGGGATGGCTACACCTTC. It is translated as CASSIGSPTGDGYTF.

The chain has TRBV19 and TRBJ2-3, with D hard to call. Germline assignment: CDR1 LNHDA and CDR2 SQIVND (reference sequence). The CDR3 length is 13 residues. The V gene lost 1 base and the J gene lost 2 bases, with 4 bases spanning the gap. The CDR3 DNA is TGTGCCAGTAGTATAGGGTTCACAGATACGCAGTATTTT. Translation gives CASSIGFTDTQYF. The variable domain in full, completed from reference TRBV19 and TRBJ2-3, reads DGGITQSPKYLFRKEGQNVTLSCEQNLNHDAMYWYRQDPGQGLRLIYYSQIVNDFQKGDIAEGYSVSREKKESFPLTVTSAQKNPTAFYLCASSIGFTDTQYFGPGTRLTVL.

The chain couples TRBV6-1 to TRBJ1-4; the D gene is possibly TRBD1 (5 bases). The CDR3 runs to 15 residues. Germline CDR1 reads MNHNS; CDR2 reads SASEGT. V lost 2 bases to trimming and J lost 6 bases, with 13 bases between them. This chain's CDR3 is CASSETRDGDEKLFF. The CDR3 bases are TGTGCCAGCAGTGAAACGCGGGACGGGGATGAAAAACTGTTTTTT.

The V gene is TRBV19, the J gene TRBJ1-2; possibly TRBD1 for D (6 bases). V was clipped by 3 bases and J by 4 bases, with 15 bases between them. The CDR3 is 15 residues long. Per germline, CDR1 LNHDA and CDR2 SQIVND (reference sequence). Written as DNA, the CDR3 is TGTGCCAGTAGTATTAATACGGGGGGCAGCTATGGCTACACCTTC. Encoded protein: CASSINTGGSYGYTF.

The chain joins TRBV10-3 to TRBJ1-4; possible D gene TRBD1, 5 bases. The CDR3 runs to 13 residues. Germline V gene lookup returns CDR1 ENHRY and CDR2 SYGVKD. The V end lost 8 bases, the J end lost 5 bases, and 12 bases lay between the germline ends. CDR3 in amino acids: CAIGRQPNEKLFF. CDR3 nucleotide sequence: TGTGCCATCGGGCGACAGCCCAATGAAAAACTGTTTTTT.

V and J are TRBV9 and TRBJ2-7; D uncertain. Germline lookup yields CDR1 SGDLS and CDR2 YYNGEE. This CDR3 is built from 16 residues. Trimming took off 4 bases at V and 2 bases at J, with 19 bases between the two ends. Written as DNA, the CDR3 is TGTGCCAGCAGCCCCCTCACTGCTAGTTCGGCCTACGAGCAGTACTTC. Residues: CASSPLTASSAYEQYF.

The chain uses TRBV6-5 and TRBJ2-4; 11 bases match TRBD2. CDR3 length: 15 amino acids. The V gene end was trimmed by 6 bases and the J gene end by 12 bases; junction bases not matched to a gene: 13. CDR1 is MNHEY, CDR2 SVGAGI, per germline. The CDR3 is CASSAGLAALGAQYF. The CDR3 DNA sequence: TGTGCCAGCAGCGCGGGACTAGCGGCCCTGGGGGCTCAGTACTTC.

This clone was seen just once. This chain joins TRBV3-1 (or the pseudogene TRBV3-2) and TRBJ1-2; 10 bases are shared with TRBD1. This CDR3 is built from 16 residues. V trimming: 0 bases; J trimming: 4 bases; junction bases outside the gene matches: 5. Germline CDR1 and CDR2: LGHDT and YNNKEL (reference sequence). CDR3 DNA sequence: TGTGCCAGCAGCCAAGATATGGGACAGGGGCCCTATGGCTACACCTTC. Translation: CASSQDMGQGPYGYTF.

This clone occurred once. The chain uses TRBV4-2 and TRBJ2-1, with 7 nucleotides matching TRBD2. The germline gives CDR1 LGHNA, CDR2 YNFKEQ. Unmatched junction bases numbered 14, after V lost 6 bases and J lost 6 bases. The CDR3 contains 16 residues. This CDR3 is CASSPSILADPNEQFF. CDR3 coding DNA: TGTGCCAGCAGTCCCTCTATCCTAGCGGACCCCAATGAGCAGTTCTTC.

The chain recombines TRBV5-1 with TRBJ2-7; D remains unclear. The germline V and J ends were trimmed by 0 bases and 3 bases, with 7 bases remaining between them. This CDR3 is built from 13 residues. Looked up from germline, CDR1 is SGHRS and CDR2 is YFSETQ. The CDR3 sequence: CASSLAENYEQYF. In DNA, the CDR3 is TGCGCCAGCAGCTTGGCCGAGAACTACGAGCAGTACTTC.

This chain uses TRBV29-1 with TRBJ1-2, with D perhaps TRBD1 (5 bases). CDR3 length: 15 amino acids. Germline loops: CDR1 SQVTM, CDR2 ANQGSEA. V was shortened by 0 bases and J by 0 bases, with 11 bases between the two germline ends. Written as DNA, the CDR3 is TGCAGCGTTGAAGATCGGGGCAGGGCTAACTATGGCTACACCTTC. It is translated as CSVEDRGRANYGYTF.

The gene calls are TRBV5-1 and TRBJ2-1; maybe TRBD2 (5 bases). The CDR3 contains 15 residues. Looked up from germline, CDR1 is SGHRS and CDR2 is YFSETQ. Trimming removed 1 base from V and 8 bases from J, with 16 bases in between. The CDR3, as DNA: TGCGCCAGCAGCTTGTTCGGGATTTCTTACGATGAGCAGTTCTTC. This sequence encodes CASSLFGISYDEQFF. The full variable domain, its missing parts supplied by reference TRBV5-1 and TRBJ2-1, is KAGVTQTPRYLIKTRGQQVTLSCSPISGHRSVSWYQQTPGQGLQFLFEYFSETQRNKGNFPGRFSGRQFSNSRSEMNVSTLELGDSALYLCASSLFGISYDEQFFGPGTRLTVL.

The chain's CDR3 is CASRGTLAGANNEQFF. In DNA form, the CDR3 reads TGTGCCAGTAGAGGGACCCTAGCGGGGGCTAACAATGAGCAGTTCTTC. The V gene is TRBV19, the J gene TRBJ2-1; 10 bases fit TRBD2. V dropped 6 bases and J dropped 5; count of bases not matched to a gene: 10. The CDR3 runs 16 residues. The germline V gene encodes CDR1 LNHDA and CDR2 SQIVND (reference sequence).

The rearrangement joins TRBV5-1 to TRBJ2-7; no clear D gene. V shed 1 base and J shed 1 base, with 9 bases lying between them. Germline V gene lookup returns CDR1 SGHRS and CDR2 YFSETQ. The CDR3 is 14 residues long. In DNA form, the CDR3 reads TGCGCCAGCAGCTTGTCGACCGTTTCCTACGAGCAGTACTTC. Translating gives CASSLSTVSYEQYF.

This clone was seen a handful of times. The chain employs TRBV10-2 and TRBJ1-5, with D perhaps matching TRBD1 (5 bases). Germline CDR1 is WSHSY and CDR2 is SAAADI. The V end lost 6 bases, the J end lost 2 bases, and 11 bases lay between the germline ends. CDR3 size: 14 residues. The CDR3 is CASRSGIGNQPQHF. The CDR3 DNA reads as TGCGCCAGCAGGTCAGGGATTGGCAATCAGCCCCAGCATTTT.

This sequence joins TRBV29-1 and TRBJ1-2; 7 bases match TRBD1. This CDR3 region has 14 residues. Germline V lookup: CDR1 SQVTM, CDR2 ANQGSEA. V gave up 4 bases and J gave up 2 bases; unmatched junction bases: 7. The CDR3 is CSVGEGARNYGYTF. DNA of the CDR3: TGCAGCGTTGGGGAGGGGGCAAGGAACTATGGCTACACCTTC.

CDR3: CASSIRFFNEQFF. CDR3 nucleotide sequence: TGTGCCAGTAGTATCAGGTTTTTCAATGAGCAGTTCTTC. The chain links TRBV19 to TRBJ2-1; no clear D gene. This CDR3 contains 13 residues. V lost 3 bases, J lost 6 bases, and 9 bases lay in between. Per the germline V gene, CDR1 is LNHDA and CDR2 is SQIVND (reference sequence).

The genes are TRBV2 and TRBJ2-7; 9 bases map to TRBD1. This CDR3 region has 14 residues. Trimming at V came to 6 bases and at J to 3 bases, leaving 6 bases not matched to a gene. CDR1 and CDR2 (germline): SNHLY, FYNNEI. This CDR3 is CASRRGQGLYEQYF. DNA for the CDR3: TGTGCCAGCAGGCGGGGACAGGGTCTCTACGAGCAGTACTTC.

This chain uses TRBV19 with TRBJ1-1; tentative D call: TRBD1 (6 bases). The CDR3 covers 16 residues. The V end lost 1 base, the J end lost 3 bases, and 15 bases lay between the germline ends. Germline values: CDR1 LNHDA, CDR2 SQIVND (reference sequence). The CDR3 region is CASSIGGNRVDTEAFF. The CDR3 region has the DNA TGTGCCAGTAGTATAGGAGGGAACAGGGTGGACACTGAAGCTTTCTTT.

The chain uses TRBV29-1 and TRBJ1-1; D remains unclear. V lost 7 bases to trimming and J lost 3 bases, with 18 bases between them. Germline V gene data show CDR1 as SQVTM and CDR2 as ANQGSEA. The CDR3 totals 14 residues. Written as DNA, the CDR3 is TGCAGCGCCCTTGCTGGGTCGGGAGACACTGAAGCTTTCTTT. It specifies CSALAGSGDTEAFF.

The chain carries TRBV30 and TRBJ1-2, with D maybe TRBD1 (6 bases). Germline lookup yields CDR1 GTSNPN and CDR2 SVGIG (reference sequence). The CDR3 spans 17 residues. V was clipped by 0 bases and J by 0 bases, with 17 bases between them. Here the CDR3 reads CAWSVLGTGLSNYGYTF. DNA for the CDR3: TGTGCCTGGAGTGTACTGGGAACAGGGCTTTCTAACTATGGCTACACCTTC. The whole variable domain, remainder taken from reference TRBV30 and TRBJ1-2, is SQTIHQWPATLVQPVGSPLSLECTVEGTSNPNLYWYRQAAGRGLQLLFYSVGIGQISSEVPQNLSASRPQDRQFILSSKKLLLSDSGFYLCAWSVLGTGLSNYGYTFGSGTRLTVV.